The T cell receptor beta chain described here comes from a study of blood T cell repertoires in COVID-19. This clone was picked up a small number of times. Generated by immunoSEQ multiplex PCR, the TCRdb table keeps only in-frame clones and is missing some. The table shows 250,000 to 350,000 clones, with approximately 90% occurring only once. CDR1 is SGHAT and CDR2 is FQNNGV in the germline V gene. This CDR3 contains 14 residues. With 4 bases clipped from V and 7 bases from J, the junction kept 9 bases outside the gene matches. This chain joins TRBV11-2 and TRBJ1-2; 7 bases are a match to TRBD1. Sequencing was done on a sample of peripheral blood. This TCR came from a man aged 25 to 45 with acute or convalescent COVID-19. The CDR3 nucleotides read TGTGCCAGCAGCTCGACACCAGACAGGGCTGGCTACACCTTC. Residues: CASSSTPDRAGYTF.